The 20 T cell receptor beta chains below all came from one sample that was sequenced in a study of T cell responses to AZD1222 COVID-19 vaccine. Repertoires were generated with immunoSEQ multiplex PCR, while TCRdb's copy carries only in-frame clones and drops some. The repertoire holds roughly 140,000 clones, with about nine tenths as singletons. Sequencing used peripheral blood, obtained on day 0 of MenACWY control vaccination. The receptor set was obtained from an adult in good health.

This clone was counted a single time. This sequence joins TRBV7-2 and TRBJ2-1; D gene unclear. Germline values: CDR1 SGHTA, CDR2 FQGNSA. The CDR3 length is 13 residues. V was pared by 5 bases and J by 7 bases, with 12 bases between. The CDR3 loop reads CASSRDRENEQFF. CDR3 sequence (DNA): TGTGCCAGCAGCAGAGACCGTGAAAATGAGCAGTTCTTC.

This rearrangement joins TRBV12-5 to TRBJ2-5; maybe TRBD2 (6 bases). This CDR3 is 15 amino acids long. The V gene lost 7 bases and the J gene lost 2 bases, with 17 bases spanning the gap. CDR1 is LGHNT, CDR2 FRNRAP, per germline. The CDR3 bases are TGTGCTAGTGCCTCGGGACTGCGGGTTCAAGAGACCCAGTACTTC. It translates to CASASGLRVQETQYF.

The chain combines TRBV21-1 with TRBJ1-1; the DNA was not compared with TRBD1, the D call given in the table. TRBV21-1 is designated a pseudogene. This CDR3 has 17 residues. DNA for the CDR3: TGTGCCAGCAGCATTTACCCGGGACAGGGGCCTTTAGCTGAAGCTTTCTTT. Protein sequence: CASSIYPGQGPLAEAFF.

The chain links TRBV4-1 to TRBJ1-2, with D tentatively TRBD1 (5 bases). The germline V gene encodes CDR1 MGHRA and CDR2 YSYEKL. This CDR3 has 16 residues. Trimming stripped 0 bases from V and 0 bases from J, with 11 bases between. CDR3 protein: CASSQDIKGSNYGYTF. CDR3 nucleotide sequence: TGCGCCAGCAGCCAAGATATTAAGGGGTCTAACTATGGCTACACCTTC.

In its sample, this clone was seen once. The gene calls are TRBV7-9 and TRBJ1-6; 7 bases are shared with TRBD1. The length of the CDR3 is 15 residues. Germline V CDR1 and CDR2: SEHNR, FQNEAQ (reference sequence). V shed 5 bases, J shed 10 bases, and the junction held 11 bases outside the gene matches. CDR3 amino acids: CASSRQGQLMSPLHF. The CDR3 DNA reads as TGTGCCAGCAGCCGACAGGGTCAGCTTATGTCACCCCTCCACTTT.

This chain joins TRBV5-1 and TRBJ2-3; TRBD2 matches 12 bases. The trim removed 0 bases at V and 5 bases at J, leaving 7 bases unmatched. CDR1 is SGHRS, CDR2 YFSETQ, per germline. The CDR3 is 17 amino acids. The CDR3, as DNA: TGCGCCAGCAGCTTGGGGACTAGCGGGAAGGTGTTAGATACGCAGTATTTT. It encodes CASSLGTSGKVLDTQYF.

The gene calls are TRBV4-1 and TRBJ1-3; maybe TRBD1 (5 bases). This CDR3 comprises 16 residues. Germline V CDR1 and CDR2: MGHRA, YSYEKL. The V end was cut by 1 base, the J end by 0 bases, with 10 bases between. CDR3 region: CASSQGGGDSGNTIYF. Here the CDR3 DNA reads TGCGCCAGCAGCCAAGGAGGAGGGGACTCTGGAAACACCATATATTTT.

V gene TRBV30 combines with J gene TRBJ1-2, with 10 bases lining up with TRBD1. Losses at the gene ends were 4 bases for V and 4 bases for J; bases not matched to a gene: 9. Germline-derived CDR1 and CDR2 are GTSNPN and SVGIG (reference sequence). The CDR3 runs 15 residues. The CDR3 here is CAWTKDRGLIYGYTF. DNA for the CDR3: TGTGCCTGGACAAAAGACAGGGGGCTCATCTATGGCTACACCTTC.

CDR3 DNA sequence: TGTGCCAGCAGCCAAAGGGGGGGAACCTACGAGCAGTACTTC. Its protein product is CASSQRGGTYEQYF. The chain has TRBV7-8 and TRBJ2-7, with TRBD2 as a possible D gene (7 bases). Germline CDR1 SGHVS, CDR2 FQNEAQ. The CDR3 contains 14 residues. The V and J ends lost 5 bases and 2 bases respectively, with 13 bases between them. Variable domain in full (rest from reference TRBV7-8 and TRBJ2-7): GAGVSQSPRYKVAKRGQDVALRCDPISGHVSLFWYQQALGQGPEFLTYFQNEAQLDKSGLPSDRFFAERPEGSVSTLKIQRTQQEDSAVYLCASSQRGGTYEQYFGPGTRLTVT.

This clone was detected once. The chain employs TRBV30 and TRBJ2-6, with D possibly being TRBD2 (5 bases). Germline CDR1 GTSNPN, CDR2 SVGIG (reference sequence). The V gene lost 0 bases and the J gene lost 2 bases, with 8 bases spanning the gap. The CDR3 totals 15 residues. CDR3 bases: TGTGCCTGGAGTGTACCCGGGGCTGGGGCCAACGTCCTGACTTTC. Its protein product is CAWSVPGAGANVLTF.

This chain joins TRBV27 and TRBJ2-7; D ambiguous. V gave up 1 base and J gave up 2 bases, with 9 bases separating them. CDR1 is MNHEY, CDR2 SMNVEV, per germline (reference sequence). This CDR3 is built from 14 residues. The DNA of the CDR3 is TGTGCCAGCAGTTTATTGCCAGCCCCCTACGAGCAGTACTTC. Translation gives CASSLLPAPYEQYF.

This chain connects TRBV13 to TRBJ1-6; TRBD1 aligns across 9 bases. This CDR3 has 14 amino acids. Germline CDR1 is PRHDT and CDR2 is FYEKMQ (reference sequence). V lost 5 bases to trimming and J lost 9 bases; unmatched junction nucleotides: 5. The CDR3 reads CASSIGTGFSPLHF. CDR3 DNA sequence: TGTGCCAGCAGCATCGGGACAGGGTTTTCACCCCTCCACTTT. The full variable domain, in which reference TRBV13 and TRBJ1-6 provide the parts outside the CDR3, is AAGVIQSPRHLIKEKRETATLKCYPIPRHDTVYWYQQGPGQDPQFLISFYEKMQSDKGSIPDRFSAQQFSDYHSELNMSSLELGDSALYFCASSIGTGFSPLHFGNGTRLTVT.

The genes are TRBV19 and TRBJ1-1; D gene ambiguous. CDR1 and CDR2 from the germline V gene are LNHDA and SQIVND (reference sequence). V was trimmed by 10 bases and J by 1 base, leaving 13 bases between them. CDR3 size: 13 residues. The CDR3 is CATAVQPNTEAFF. The CDR3 coding sequence is TGTGCCACCGCGGTACAGCCGAACACTGAAGCTTTCTTT.

The chain has TRBV3-1 (or the pseudogene TRBV3-2) and TRBJ1-2; D might be TRBD1 (5 bases). This CDR3 comprises 14 residues. Germline V gene lookup returns CDR1 LGHDT and CDR2 YNNKEL (reference sequence). The V and J ends lost 6 bases and 2 bases respectively, with 13 bases between them. The CDR3 DNA reads TGTGCCAGCAGTTCGACAGACACCAACTATGGCTACACCTTC. This encodes CASSSTDTNYGYTF.

In this sample, this clone turned up once. The gene calls are TRBV5-1 and TRBJ2-1, with TRBD1 as a possible D gene (5 bases). The germline V gene has CDR1 SGHRS and CDR2 YFSETQ. Trimming cost V 5 bases and J 0 bases, with 12 bases left between them. The CDR3 is 15 amino acids. The CDR3 DNA follows: TGCGCCAGCAGTTGGGGCGGAAGCTCCTACAATGAGCAGTTCTTC. Its translation is CASSWGGSSYNEQFF.

The genes are TRBV19 and TRBJ1-2; D might be TRBD1 (5 bases). The CDR3 extends over 15 amino acids. V lost 5 bases, J lost 10 bases, and 23 bases lay in between. The V gene's germline CDR1 is LNHDA and CDR2 SQIVND (reference sequence). The CDR3 here is CASSPRDSRAPDYTF. The DNA of the CDR3 is TGTGCCAGTAGTCCTCGGGACTCCCGAGCCCCTGACTACACCTTC. Supplemented by reference TRBV19 and TRBJ1-2, the full variable domain reads DGGITQSPKYLFRKEGQNVTLSCEQNLNHDAMYWYRQDPGQGLRLIYYSQIVNDFQKGDIAEGYSVSREKKESFPLTVTSAQKNPTAFYLCASSPRDSRAPDYTFGSGTRLTVV.

The chain joins TRBV27 to TRBJ2-5; D call uncertain. There are 12 residues in the CDR3. Trimming shortened V by 5 bases and J by 1 base, and 5 bases separated the two germline ends. From germline, CDR1 is MNHEY and CDR2 SMNVEV (reference sequence). For the CDR3, the DNA is TGTGCCAGCAGTAGCCTCCAAGAGACCCAGTACTTC. Its translation is CASSSLQETQYF.

This clone was seen only once. This chain uses TRBV30 with TRBJ1-5; D is ambiguous. The CDR3 is 17 amino acids. Germline CDR1 reads GTSNPN; CDR2 reads SVGIG (reference sequence). V gave up 3 bases and J gave up 4 bases, with 22 bases separating them. Written as DNA, the CDR3 is TGTGCCTGGAGCGGTAGGAGTAGCATCTTTACGAATCAGCCCCAGCATTTT. Translation gives CAWSGRSSIFTNQPQHF.

A few counts support this clone. J is TRBJ1-2 and V is TRBV5-1; 7 positions match TRBD1. The CDR3 consists of 15 residues. The junction had 10 bases not matched to a gene; V was cut back by 4 bases and J by 4 bases. Germline V gene data show CDR1 as SGHRS and CDR2 as YFSETQ. CDR3 coding DNA: TGCGCCAGCAGCGAAGGACAGGCAGGTCCCTATGGCTACACCTTC. Translating it yields CASSEGQAGPYGYTF. Full variable domain (rest looked up from reference TRBV5-1 and TRBJ1-2): KAGVTQTPRYLIKTRGQQVTLSCSPISGHRSVSWYQQTPGQGLQFLFEYFSETQRNKGNFPGRFSGRQFSNSRSEMNVSTLELGDSALYLCASSEGQAGPYGYTFGSGTRLTVV.

J is TRBJ1-1 and V is TRBV2, with 8 positions matching TRBD1. This CDR3 comprises 12 residues. Germline V gene sequence: CDR1 SNHLY, CDR2 FYNNEI. V gave up 8 bases and J gave up 5 bases; unmatched junction bases: 4. The CDR3, as DNA: TGTGCCAGCGGACGACAGGGGACTGAAGCTTTCTTT. This codes for CASGRQGTEAFF.